Listed below are T cell receptor beta chains from one sample, sequenced in a study of Ad26.COV2.S vaccination and SARS-CoV-2 variants. Data came from immunoSEQ multiplex PCR; TCRdb stores just in-frame clones and leaves some out. The table records 300,000 to 400,000 clones, 65% to 90% of them present only once. The sequencing here drew on peripheral blood, taken in a trial of Ad26.COV2.S vaccine versus placebo. Receptors originate from a person between 18 and 65 years old who received the Ad26.COV2.S COVID-19 vaccine or a placebo. Each CDR3 is given with its conserved first and last residue.

TRBV7-2 CASSLESSGNGGELFF
TRBV5-1 CASSLRQLNTEAFF
TRBV5-1 CASSSRAGANVLTF
TRBV29-1 CSVEIATNEKLFF
TRBV11-3 CASRKSGHEQFF
TRBV6-5 CASSSSRGTYNSPLHF
TRBV28 CASSPPAANNSPLHF
TRBV6-5 CASSLQGYSDYEQYF
TRBV19 CASSWGLAGKLTGELFF
TRBV10-1 CASSEPGQTYEQYF
TRBV5-4 CASSSLDRNTGELFF
TRBV28 CASSTGDSSYEQYF
TRBV27 CASSLGRGGTYEQYF
TRBV12-3/TRBV12-4 CASTQGGQETQYF
TRBV11-2 CASSLGGIGNEQFF
TRBV28 CASSVEKDRGPEQYF
TRBV6-2/TRBV6-3 CASSDGLAGSFYEQYF
TRBV12-3/TRBV12-4 CASSAGGTQYF
TRBV7-2 CASSHFLAGDGDTQYF
TRBV9 CASSVSSTANYGYTF
TRBV6-5 CASSYSGGGYEQYF
TRBV5-5 CASSLDRGNEQYF
TRBV19 CASSPRLVNYEQYF
TRBV27 CASTQDSTGANVLTF
TRBV7-3 CASSPLGQNYGYTF
TRBV19 CASSIGAGDNSPLHF
TRBV28 CASSFLYGYTF
TRBV10-1 CASSGPNSYEQYF
TRBV2 CASDKLSSEQFF
TRBV6-5 CASSSGQGYTEAFF
TRBV19 CASSGVYGVTGELFF
TRBV28 CASSLAGWVGNTIYF
TRBV7-9 CASSAQGASQPQHF
TRBV7-2 CASSLGQQSSPLHF
TRBV24-1 CATSDLTPYNEQFF
TRBV19 CASSIAGAYNEQFF
TRBV6-5 CASSLTGTGNSPLHF
TRBV7-2 CASSLVWRSTEAFF
TRBV24-1 CATSDVANREPRDTQYF
TRBV7-3 CASSSGLHTDTQYF
TRBV5-6 CASSLPDIYSPLHF
TRBV4-1 CASSRGPGPGDPRYIQYF
TRBV10-1 CASSEYGTAVETQYF
TRBV4-1 CASSQVGGTEAFF
TRBV28 CASSLGGVGLQETQYF
TRBV5-4 CASSGDNYGYTF
TRBV10-3 CAISELSGNTIYF
TRBV29-1 CSVKGLGTNEKLFF
TRBV6-4 CASSGQSTDTQYF
TRBV29-1 CSTLTVNTEAFF